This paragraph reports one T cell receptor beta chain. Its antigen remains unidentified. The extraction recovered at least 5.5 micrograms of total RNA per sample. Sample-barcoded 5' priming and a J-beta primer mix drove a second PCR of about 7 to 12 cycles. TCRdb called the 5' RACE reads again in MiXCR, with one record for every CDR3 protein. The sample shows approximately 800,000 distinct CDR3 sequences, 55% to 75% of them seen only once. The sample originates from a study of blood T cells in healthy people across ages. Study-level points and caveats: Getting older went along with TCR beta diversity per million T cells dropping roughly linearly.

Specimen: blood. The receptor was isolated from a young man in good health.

The CDR3 region has the DNA TGTGCCAGCAGCTTTCAAGCTGGGGCCAACGTCCTGACTTTC. This gives the protein CASSFQAGANVLTF. This chain uses TRBV7-2 with TRBJ2-6; D not certain. The CDR3 has 14 amino acids. CDR1 SGHTA and CDR2 FQGNSA come from the germline V gene. The V end lost 3 bases, the J end lost 2 bases, and 5 bases lay between the germline ends.